The 17 T cell receptor beta chains below were found in one sample sequenced in a study of blood T cell repertoires in COVID-19. Libraries were prepared by immunoSEQ multiplex PCR; TCRdb keeps only in-frame clonotypes and omits some of them. This sample carries approximately 76,000 clones, roughly 89% of them seen once, and the ten largest clones take 8% to 9.5%. Sequencing was done on a sample of peripheral blood. The receptor source for this set is a man aged 25-40 years with acute or convalescent COVID-19.

This chain joins TRBV15 and TRBJ2-1; D might be TRBD1 (6 bases). V lost 0 bases to trimming and J lost 8 bases, with 17 bases between them. Germline CDR1 and CDR2: LNHNV and YYDKDF (reference sequence). This CDR3 has 16 residues. CDR3 protein: CATSRDRTGSRDEQFF. CDR3 in DNA: TGTGCCACCAGCAGAGATAGAACAGGGAGTAGAGATGAGCAGTTCTTC.

V gene TRBV10-3 combines with J gene TRBJ1-1; the D is unclear. Germline lookup yields CDR1 ENHRY and CDR2 SYGVKD. V was clipped by 0 bases and J by 13 bases, with 15 bases between them. The CDR3 has 13 residues. The CDR3 DNA sequence: TGTGCCATCAGTGAGTCTGTCCGGGGATCGGGTTTCTTT. Its protein is CAISESVRGSGFF.

The rearrangement joins TRBV28 to TRBJ1-1; maybe TRBD1 (5 bases). CDR1 and CDR2 from the germline V gene are MDHEN and SYDVKM. This CDR3 contains 14 residues. V lost 3 bases and J 4 bases, leaving 12 bases between the germline ends. The CDR3 here is CASSLGGVGTEAFF. CDR3 coding DNA: TGTGCCAGCAGTTTGGGGGGGGTTGGCACTGAAGCTTTCTTT.

The V and J genes are TRBV6-5 and TRBJ2-3; D unresolved. Trimming shortened V by 6 bases and J by 6 bases, and 4 bases separated the two germline ends. The CDR3 covers 10 residues. Germline loops: CDR1 MNHEY, CDR2 SVGAGI. The CDR3 nucleotides read TGTGCCAGCAGCGGGGATACGCAGTATTTT. Its translation is CASSGDTQYF.

The V and J genes are TRBV6-6 and TRBJ2-3; TRBD1 might be the D (6 bases). Germline CDR1 is MNHNY and CDR2 is SVGAGI (reference sequence). The CDR3 loop spans 14 amino acids. With 6 bases removed from V and 0 bases from J, the gap between germline ends came to 10 bases. CDR3 nucleotides: TGTGCCAGCAGAAAACAGGGAAGCACAGATACGCAGTATTTT. Translating it yields CASRKQGSTDTQYF.

V gene TRBV6-2 or TRBV6-3 combines with J gene TRBJ2-1, with unresolved D. Germline CDR1 reads MNHEY; CDR2 reads SVGEGT. CDR3 length equals 16 residues. V was clipped by 2 bases and J by 7 bases, with 18 bases between them. The CDR3 DNA reads as TGTGCCAGCAGTTACATGGTACTCCGGCAGGTGAATGAGCAGTTCTTC. Amino acids: CASSYMVLRQVNEQFF.

The rearrangement links TRBV6-5 to TRBJ1-3; D remains unclear. This CDR3 region has 15 residues. The germline V gene encodes CDR1 MNHEY and CDR2 SVGAGI. Trimming shortened V by 8 bases and J by 0 bases, and 14 bases separated the two germline ends. The CDR3 loop reads CASGGEPLSGNTIYF. As DNA, the CDR3 is TGTGCCAGCGGCGGGGAGCCCCTCTCTGGAAACACCATATATTTT.

The chain combines TRBV7-9 with TRBJ2-5; D is ambiguous. Looked up from germline, CDR1 is SEHNR and CDR2 is FQNEAQ (reference sequence). The CDR3 has 14 residues. V was shortened by 1 base and J by 3 bases, with 9 bases between the two germline ends. CDR3 in DNA: TGTGCCAGCAGCTTAGTTCCTAGTAAAGAGACCCAGTACTTC. Its translation: CASSLVPSKETQYF.

The V and J genes are TRBV4-1 and TRBJ1-4; TRBD1 is a possible D gene (5 bases). V was pared by 4 bases and J by 5 bases, with 11 bases between. CDR3 size: 14 residues. Per germline, CDR1 MGHRA and CDR2 YSYEKL. CDR3 loop: CASSRLGQNEKLFF. In DNA form, the CDR3 reads TGCGCCAGCAGCCGCCTTGGACAAAATGAAAAACTGTTTTTT.

V usage is TRBV27 and J usage is TRBJ2-7, with a possible D match to TRBD2 (6 bases). The CDR3 is made up of 14 amino acids. The germline V gene encodes CDR1 MNHEY and CDR2 SMNVEV (reference sequence). Trimming pared 2 bases from V and 0 bases from J, leaving 8 bases between. The CDR3 reads CASSLTSISYEQYF. Written as DNA, the CDR3 is TGTGCCAGCAGTTTAACTAGCATCTCCTACGAGCAGTACTTC.

This chain uses TRBV19 with TRBJ2-3, with a tentative D call TRBD2 (6 bases). Germline V gene lookup returns CDR1 LNHDA and CDR2 SQIVND (reference sequence). The V end was cut by 3 bases, the J end by 0 bases, with 10 bases between. The CDR3 covers 15 residues. Written as DNA, the CDR3 is TGTGCCAGTAGTATCTTGGGGACTAGCACAGATACGCAGTATTTT. As protein: CASSILGTSTDTQYF.

This rearrangement joins TRBV4-1 to TRBJ2-7, with D possibly matching TRBD2 (7 bases). Germline CDR1 is MGHRA and CDR2 is YSYEKL. The CDR3 length is 16 residues. Trimming pared 0 bases from V and 4 bases from J, leaving 16 bases between. The DNA of the CDR3 is TGCGCCAGCAGCCAAGATTCGGGGGGCAGGTTTTACGAGCAGTACTTC. The encoded protein is CASSQDSGGRFYEQYF.

The chain combines TRBV29-1 with TRBJ2-3; 12 bases match TRBD2. The CDR3 has 14 amino acids. Germline CDR1 SQVTM, CDR2 ANQGSEA. Germline trimming cut 4 bases from V and 6 bases from J; bases unmatched to any gene: 5. CDR3 protein: CSVASGRAGDTQYF. The CDR3 bases are TGCAGCGTTGCTAGCGGGAGGGCCGGCGATACGCAGTATTTT.

The chain uses TRBV12-3 or TRBV12-4 and TRBJ1-2; no clear D gene. The CDR3 extends over 12 amino acids. V dropped 4 bases and J dropped 7 bases, with 10 bases sitting between them. CDR3 DNA sequence: TGTGCCAGCAGTTACCACAGTTCTGGCTACACCTTC. The encoded protein is CASSYHSSGYTF.

Only a few counts were recorded for this clone. The chain has TRBV7-8 and TRBJ2-7; 12 positions match TRBD1. CDR3 length equals 15 residues. V gave up 3 bases and J gave up 7 bases; unmatched junction bases: 7. CDR1 and CDR2 (germline): SGHVS, FQNEAQ. The CDR3 DNA is TGTGCCAGCAGCTTCACGGGACAGGGGGCGTGGGAGCAGTACTTC. This translates into CASSFTGQGAWEQYF.

This clone showed up just a few times. V is TRBV7-9 and J is TRBJ2-7; 9 bases match TRBD2. CDR3 length equals 18 residues. CDR1 and CDR2 from the germline V gene are SEHNR and FQNEAQ (reference sequence). V lost 0 bases to trimming and J lost 5 bases; unmatched junction nucleotides: 14. The CDR3, as DNA: TGTGCCAGCAGCTTAGCAGCGGGGGGACTCGTAAGGTTCCACGAGCAGTACTTC. Translation: CASSLAAGGLVRFHEQYF. Full variable domain (outside the CDR3, taken from reference TRBV7-9 and TRBJ2-7): DTGVSQNPRHKITKRGQNVTFRCDPISEHNRLYWYRQTLGQGPEFLTYFQNEAQLEKSRLLSDRFSAERPKGSFSTLEIQRTEQGDSAMYLCASSLAAGGLVRFHEQYFGPGTRLTVT.

The chain uses TRBV18 and TRBJ1-3; weak D call: TRBD1 (5 bases). Trimming stripped 3 bases from V and 0 bases from J, with 12 bases between. The germline gives CDR1 KGHSH, CDR2 LQKENI. The CDR3 is made up of 16 amino acids. This CDR3 reads CASSPQGILSGNTIYF. In nucleotides, the CDR3 is TGTGCCAGCTCACCGCAGGGAATCCTCTCTGGAAACACCATATATTTT.